The clone carrying this TCR beta chain was recorded at least ten times. The data were taken from a study of spatial heterogeneity in lung cancer. Described time point: blood at routine non-recurrence follow-up after resection. Whole RNA was taken from tumor, nontumor lung or frozen PBMC; it was then sequenced unsorted. TCR cDNA molecules each had a unique molecular identifier. TCRdb re-called the 5' RACE reads with MiXCR, one entry per CDR3 protein. The sample lists some 120,000 distinct CDR3 sequences, about 12% occurring once. The CDR3 runs 14 residues. V lost 0 bases, J lost 3 bases, and 9 bases lay in between. From germline, CDR1 is SGHRS and CDR2 YFSETQ.

This rearrangement joins TRBV5-1 to TRBJ1-1; perhaps TRBD1 as D (5 bases). Source: PBMCs, taken at follow-up. The sequence came from a male donor with early-stage non-small cell lung cancer. The CDR3 loop is CASSLEGRYTEAFF. The CDR3 bases are TGCGCCAGCAGCTTGGAGGGGAGGTACACTGAAGCTTTCTTT. Together with reference TRBV5-1 and TRBJ1-1, the CDR3 gives the full variable domain: KAGVTQTPRYLIKTRGQQVTLSCSPISGHRSVSWYQQTPGQGLQFLFEYFSETQRNKGNFPGRFSGRQFSNSRSEMNVSTLELGDSALYLCASSLEGRYTEAFFGQGTRLTVV.